The 20 T cell receptor beta chains below come from one sample, sequenced in a study of radiotherapy plus CTLA-4 blockade in lung cancer (dated by TCRdb to the late 2010s). Library construction relied on the immunoSEQ multiplex PCR assay. TCRdb stores this immuneACCESS table with in-frame sequences only. Part of the clones is absent; in the studies checked, under half of the shortfall reflects unresolved V genes, and no reason is known for the rest. The sample has about 80,000 clones on record, around 87% of them singletons. The biggest ten clones account for approximately 1.9% of the sample. Sequencing was performed on peripheral blood, taken from a patient treated with radiotherapy plus ipilimumab. Every receptor here comes from a human donor with non-small cell lung cancer who had a partial response to radiotherapy plus ipilimumab.

This clone was recorded only once. The chain couples TRBV6-5 to TRBJ1-6; D ambiguous. The CDR3 consists of 14 residues. Between the trimmed V and J ends, which lost 2 bases and 8 bases, there was a span of 10 bases. From germline, CDR1 is MNHEY and CDR2 SVGAGI. This chain's CDR3 is CASSYATSDSPLHF. In DNA form, the CDR3 reads TGTGCCAGCAGTTACGCCACATCAGATTCACCCCTCCACTTT.

The CDR3 reads CATEPRLAMDTQYF. DNA for the CDR3: TGTGCCACCGAACCAAGGTTAGCAATGGATACGCAGTATTTT. The chain couples TRBV10-3 to TRBJ2-3; D is undetermined. CDR1 and CDR2 (germline): ENHRY, SYGVKD. The CDR3 loop spans 14 amino acids. The ends were cut back, 10 bases at V and 6 bases at J, with 20 bases in the middle.

In the case of this clone: The junction departs from germline at one end; a sequencing error may be responsible. The rearrangement joins TRBV30 to TRBJ1-3; D is uncertain. CDR1 and CDR2 from the germline V gene are GTSNPN and SVGIG (reference sequence). This CDR3 contains 15 residues. In nucleotides, the CDR3 is TGTGCCCGGAGTCCGGGTCCCTTCTCTGGAAACACCATATATTTT. It is translated as CARSPGPFSGNTIYF.

The chain joins TRBV5-6 to TRBJ1-1, with D tentatively TRBD1 (6 bases). The V and J ends lost 0 bases and 0 bases respectively, with 15 bases between them. Germline V gene data show CDR1 as SGHDT and CDR2 as YYEEEE. The CDR3 is 17 amino acids. CDR3 bases: TGTGCCAGCAGCTTGGGGACAGTTCAACTTATGAACACTGAAGCTTTCTTT. Encoded protein: CASSLGTVQLMNTEAFF.

V and J are TRBV5-8 and TRBJ2-2; TRBD1 matches 7 bases. The J segment lost 4 bases and the V segment lost 2 bases, leaving 17 bases of the junction unmatched. The CDR3 contains 19 residues. Germline V CDR1 and CDR2: SGHTS, YDEGEE. This CDR3 is CASSFQSPATGFITGELFF. Here the CDR3 DNA reads TGTGCCAGCAGCTTTCAGTCCCCCGCGACAGGGTTTATCACCGGGGAGCTGTTTTTT.

J is TRBJ2-1 and V is TRBV6-5; 9 bases are a match to TRBD2. Germline assignment: CDR1 MNHEY and CDR2 SVGAGI. This CDR3 is 15 amino acids long. Trimming at V came to 6 bases and at J to 7 bases, leaving 10 bases not matched to a gene. Here the CDR3 reads CASRTGTSLRNEQFF. The CDR3 region has the DNA TGTGCCAGCAGGACAGGGACTAGCCTACGGAATGAGCAGTTCTTC.

This chain joins TRBV7-3 and TRBJ2-7; 12 bases match TRBD2. CDR3 size: 15 residues. Germline CDR1 SGHTA, CDR2 FQGTGA. Trimming cost V 7 bases and J 9 bases; bases outside gene matches: 13. The DNA for the CDR3 is TGTGCCAGCACCGCCCGGACTAGCGGGAAGGAGGGGCAGTACGTC. This sequence encodes CASTARTSGKEGQYV.

The chain is built from TRBV27 and TRBJ2-1; 7 bases agree with TRBD1. Germline V gene lookup returns CDR1 MNHEY and CDR2 SMNVEV (reference sequence). The V gene end was trimmed by 2 bases and the J gene end by 4 bases; junction bases not matched to a gene: 5. The CDR3 is made up of 15 amino acids. CDR3 bases: TGTGCCAGCAGTTTACCGGGACAGATATACAATGAGCAGTTCTTC. This translates into CASSLPGQIYNEQFF.

This clone was seen only once. This rearrangement joins TRBV29-1 to TRBJ2-3; TRBD1 matches at 8 bases. V lost 4 bases and J lost 2; bases outside the gene matches: 8. Germline V CDR1 and CDR2: SQVTM, ANQGSEA. The CDR3 is 15 amino acids. The CDR3 sequence: CSVAGTGLPTDTQYF. CDR3 nucleotides: TGCAGCGTTGCTGGGACAGGCCTTCCCACAGATACGCAGTATTTT.

This rearrangement joins TRBV27 to TRBJ2-1; 11 bases are shared with TRBD2. V dropped 6 bases and J dropped 10; count of bases not matched to a gene: 14. This CDR3 spans 16 amino acids. Germline values: CDR1 MNHEY, CDR2 SMNVEV (reference sequence). Here the CDR3 DNA reads TGTGCCAGCAGGGACCGGACTAGCGGGCCCCTGGGGGAGCAGTTCTTC. Its protein product is CASRDRTSGPLGEQFF.

This clone was recorded many times. The chain is built from TRBV28 and TRBJ2-1; D is unclear. Germline V gives CDR1 MDHEN, CDR2 SYDVKM. This CDR3 is 15 amino acids long. The germline V and J ends were trimmed by 5 bases and 8 bases, with 19 bases remaining between them. CDR3 nucleotides: TGTGCCAGCAGTCCGCCCAAGAGTGCAGGCGATGAGCAGTTCTTC. Encoded protein: CASSPPKSAGDEQFF.

This sequence joins TRBV6-6 and TRBJ2-3; TRBD1 is a possible D gene (5 bases). V was pared by 0 bases and J by 1 base, with 5 bases between. The V gene's germline CDR1 is MNHNY and CDR2 SVGAGI (reference sequence). The CDR3 contains 14 residues. CDR3 coding DNA: TGTGCCAGCAGTTACTCCAGGGGCACAGATACGCAGTATTTT. Protein sequence: CASSYSRGTDTQYF.

This clone was detected a few times. CDR3 DNA: TGTGCCTGGAGCGCAGGGGAGAACACTGAAGCTTTCTTT. Its protein product is CAWSAGENTEAFF. This chain links TRBV30 with TRBJ1-1; TRBD1 might be the D (6 bases). CDR1 and CDR2 (germline): GTSNPN, SVGIG (reference sequence). Trimming removed 3 bases at V and 1 base at J, with 9 bases between. The CDR3 is 13 residues long.

The J gene is TRBJ1-1, the V gene TRBV19, with D uncertain. The germline V and J ends were trimmed by 2 bases and 0 bases, with 4 bases remaining between them. There are 13 residues in the CDR3. Germline assignment: CDR1 LNHDA and CDR2 SQIVND (reference sequence). CDR3: CASSIQMNTEAFF. The CDR3 DNA follows: TGTGCCAGTAGTATACAGATGAACACTGAAGCTTTCTTT.

This chain joins TRBV2 and TRBJ1-1, with D possibly matching TRBD1 (6 bases). V lost 5 bases to trimming and J lost 3 bases, with 13 bases between them. The CDR3 totals 14 residues. Germline V gene data show CDR1 as SNHLY and CDR2 as FYNNEI. This CDR3 is CASSQGRLDTEAFF. The CDR3 DNA sequence: TGTGCCAGCAGTCAGGGGCGCCTTGACACTGAAGCTTTCTTT.

The chain employs TRBV6-6 and TRBJ1-3; D is possibly TRBD1 (5 bases). The V gene's germline CDR1 is MNHNY and CDR2 SVGAGI (reference sequence). V lost 5 bases to trimming and J lost 0 bases, with 8 bases between them. There are 14 residues in the CDR3. CDR3 sequence: CASSKQVSGNTIYF. In DNA form, the CDR3 reads TGTGCCAGCAGTAAACAGGTCTCTGGAAACACCATATATTTT.

The gene calls are TRBV7-9 and TRBJ2-4, with 8 bases that match TRBD1. V shed 6 bases, J shed 8 bases, and the junction held 9 bases outside the gene matches. CDR3 length: 14 residues. CDR1 and CDR2 from the germline V gene are SEHNR and FQNEAQ (reference sequence). The CDR3, as DNA: TGTGCCAGCAGTTTGGACAGGGCAGGAGACATTCAGTACTTC. This translates into CASSLDRAGDIQYF. Filled out from reference TRBV7-9 and TRBJ2-4, the complete variable domain reads DTGVSQNPRHKITKRGQNVTFRCDPISEHNRLYWYRQTLGQGPEFLTYFQNEAQLEKSRLLSDRFSAERPKGSFSTLEIQRTEQGDSAMYLCASSLDRAGDIQYFGAGTRLSVL.

This chain connects TRBV29-1 to TRBJ2-5; 9 nucleotides agree with TRBD1. The CDR3 sequence is 14 residues long. Germline V CDR1 and CDR2: SQVTM, ANQGSEA. The junction had 8 bases not matched to a gene; V was cut back by 4 bases and J by 5 bases. CDR3: CSVAKDRGWETQYF. The CDR3 nucleotides read TGCAGCGTTGCCAAGGACAGGGGTTGGGAGACCCAGTACTTC.

The chain combines TRBV28 with TRBJ1-2; TRBD1 is a possible D gene (5 bases). V lost 3 bases and J 5 bases, leaving 10 bases between the germline ends. Germline lookup yields CDR1 MDHEN and CDR2 SYDVKM. This CDR3 comprises 13 residues. CDR3 bases: TGTGCCAGCAGTTTGGAATCAGGGTATGGCTACACCTTC. This codes for CASSLESGYGYTF.

This clone was found a few times. The rearrangement links TRBV30 to TRBJ1-1; D remains unclear. CDR1 and CDR2 (germline): GTSNPN, SVGIG (reference sequence). CDR3 length: 15 amino acids. Trimming shortened V by 0 bases and J by 3 bases, and 14 bases separated the two germline ends. The CDR3 coding sequence is TGTGCCTGGAGTGTACGGTGGCGGGATGACACTGAAGCTTTCTTT. Protein sequence: CAWSVRWRDDTEAFF. Using reference TRBV30 and TRBJ1-1 for the parts outside the CDR3, the full variable domain is SQTIHQWPATLVQPVGSPLSLECTVEGTSNPNLYWYRQAAGRGLQLLFYSVGIGQISSEVPQNLSASRPQDRQFILSSKKLLLSDSGFYLCAWSVRWRDDTEAFFGQGTRLTVV.